This entry lists 25 T cell receptor beta chains sequenced from one sample in a study of blood T cell repertoires in COVID-19. Measured with immunoSEQ multiplex PCR; TCRdb has only the in-frame clones, and not every one. This table has over 250,000 clones, more than 75% appearing once. Input material: PBMCs or T cells enriched from blood (not recorded which). These TCRs come from a man aged 55-75 years who had recovered from COVID-19.

The chain carries TRBV5-1 and TRBJ2-2; 7 positions match TRBD2. Germline-derived CDR1 and CDR2 are SGHRS and YFSETQ. The CDR3 extends over 14 amino acids. Germline trimming cut 0 bases from V and 6 bases from J; bases unmatched to any gene: 2. DNA for the CDR3: TGCGCCAGCAGCTTGGAGGGGAGGGCCGGGGAGCTGTTTTTT. Residues: CASSLEGRAGELFF. Drawing the rest from reference TRBV5-1 and TRBJ2-2, the complete variable domain is KAGVTQTPRYLIKTRGQQVTLSCSPISGHRSVSWYQQTPGQGLQFLFEYFSETQRNKGNFPGRFSGRQFSNSRSEMNVSTLELGDSALYLCASSLEGRAGELFFGEGSRLTVL.

The chain recombines TRBV5-1 with TRBJ2-1, with 8 bases fitting TRBD2. J gave up 3 bases and V 5 bases, and 7 bases lay outside the gene matches. The CDR3 consists of 15 residues. CDR1 is SGHRS, CDR2 YFSETQ, per germline. This CDR3 reads CASRPSGSSYNEQFF. The CDR3 DNA reads as TGCGCCAGCAGGCCCAGCGGGAGCAGCTACAATGAGCAGTTCTTC. The variable domain in full, completed from reference TRBV5-1 and TRBJ2-1, reads KAGVTQTPRYLIKTRGQQVTLSCSPISGHRSVSWYQQTPGQGLQFLFEYFSETQRNKGNFPGRFSGRQFSNSRSEMNVSTLELGDSALYLCASRPSGSSYNEQFFGPGTRLTVL.

The chain combines TRBV28 with TRBJ1-5, with 8 nucleotides matching TRBD1. The CDR3 is 16 residues long. Germline assignment: CDR1 MDHEN and CDR2 SYDVKM. CDR3 coding DNA: TGTGCTGCCGATTCACAGGGGGATTATAGCAATCAGCCCCAGCATTTT. It yields the protein CAADSQGDYSNQPQHF.

This clone was observed once. The genes are TRBV2 and TRBJ1-2, with 8 bases fitting TRBD1. Per germline, CDR1 SNHLY and CDR2 FYNNEI. V shed 3 bases and J 4 bases; nucleotides not matched to a gene: 1. The CDR3 has 13 amino acids. CDR3 nucleotide sequence: TGTGCCAGCAGTGACCAGGGGGCCTATGGCTACACCTTC. Translation: CASSDQGAYGYTF.

The V gene is TRBV9, the J gene TRBJ1-2, with TRBD1 as a possible D gene (5 bases). The CDR3 consists of 15 residues. Looked up from germline, CDR1 is SGDLS and CDR2 is YYNGEE. Between the trimmed V and J ends, which lost 5 bases and 0 bases, there was a span of 14 bases. The CDR3 is CASRRGEVANYGYTF. The CDR3 DNA is TGTGCCAGCAGGCGGGGCGAAGTGGCTAACTATGGCTACACCTTC.

The chain employs TRBV12-3 or TRBV12-4 and TRBJ2-5; 12 positions match TRBD2. The CDR3 loop spans 13 amino acids. Trimming cost V 5 bases and J 12 bases; bases outside gene matches: 7. CDR3 in amino acids: CASSQGLAGPEYF. The CDR3 DNA reads TGTGCCAGCAGTCAGGGACTAGCGGGTCCGGAGTACTTC.

The chain couples TRBV7-9 to TRBJ1-1; 7 bases are shared with TRBD1. This CDR3 region has 15 residues. The trim removed 5 bases at V and 3 bases at J, leaving 9 bases unmatched. Germline V CDR1 and CDR2: SEHNR, FQNEAQ (reference sequence). CDR3 DNA sequence: TGTGCCAGCAGCGAAGGGACAGCCATGCACACTGAAGCTTTCTTT. This encodes CASSEGTAMHTEAFF.

DNA of the CDR3: TGTGCCAGCAGCTCACCGGGACTGGGGTTAACCGGGGAGCTGTTTTTT. Translation gives CASSSPGLGLTGELFF. The rearrangement links TRBV7-6 to TRBJ2-2; a weak D match, TRBD2 (6 bases). CDR1 and CDR2 from the germline V gene are SGHVS and FNYEAQ. The CDR3 has 16 residues. V was clipped by 4 bases and J by 5 bases, with 17 bases between them. Looking up the rest from reference TRBV7-6 and TRBJ2-2 gives the full variable domain: GAGVSQSPRYKVTKRGQDVALRCDPISGHVSLYWYRQALGQGPEFLTYFNYEAQQDKSGLPNDRFSAERPEGSISTLTIQRTEQRDSAMYRCASSSPGLGLTGELFFGEGSRLTVL.

The rearrangement links TRBV30 to TRBJ1-5; no firm D call. V shed 6 bases and J shed 0 bases, with 9 bases lying between them. The germline CDR1 and CDR2 sequences are GTSNPN and SVGIG (reference sequence). The CDR3 length is 13 residues. CDR3 sequence: CACGRDSNQPQHF. CDR3 sequence (DNA): TGTGCCTGTGGACGAGATAGCAATCAGCCCCAGCATTTT.

This clone was seen only once. V is TRBV7-9 and J is TRBJ2-1, with 16 bases fitting TRBD2. Per germline, CDR1 SEHNR and CDR2 FQNEAQ (reference sequence). V gave up 3 bases and J gave up 5 bases; unmatched junction bases: 7. This CDR3 has 18 amino acids. The CDR3 DNA reads TGTGCCAGCAGCTTCGGGACTAGCGGGAGGGCCCTGAACAATGAGCAGTTCTTC. This sequence encodes CASSFGTSGRALNNEQFF.

The chain recombines TRBV9 with TRBJ2-3; D might be TRBD2 (7 bases). The V gene lost 4 bases and the J gene lost 4 bases, with 22 bases spanning the gap. This CDR3 is built from 17 residues. Looked up from germline, CDR1 is SGDLS and CDR2 is YYNGEE. CDR3 sequence reads: CASSTSGGAGVADTQYF. For the CDR3, the DNA is TGTGCCAGCAGCACTAGTGGGGGCGCGGGGGTTGCAGATACGCAGTATTTT.

The V gene is TRBV3-1 (or the pseudogene TRBV3-2), the J gene TRBJ2-1, with a weak D call TRBD2 (6 bases). This CDR3 region has 14 residues. CDR1 LGHDT and CDR2 YNNKEL come from the germline V gene (reference sequence). Between the trimmed V and J ends, which lost 3 bases and 3 bases, there was a span of 9 bases. CDR3 coding DNA: TGTGCCAGCAGCCACGACGGGAGCTACAATGAGCAGTTCTTC. This encodes CASSHDGSYNEQFF.

The J gene is TRBJ2-2, the V gene TRBV7-9; 11 bases are shared with TRBD2. Trimming removed 7 bases from V and 0 bases from J; junction bases left unmatched: 4. This CDR3 has 16 amino acids. Germline loops: CDR1 SEHNR, CDR2 FQNEAQ (reference sequence). CDR3 sequence (DNA): TGTGCCAGCACCGGGACTAGCGGAACGAACACCGGGGAGCTGTTTTTT. Its protein product is CASTGTSGTNTGELFF.

This clone was seen at least ten times. Other DNA sequences in this sample translate to the same CDR3. The V and J genes are TRBV19 and TRBJ1-5; D is unclear. V shed 5 bases and J shed 4 bases, with 6 bases lying between them. From germline, CDR1 is LNHDA and CDR2 SQIVND (reference sequence). This CDR3 comprises 12 residues. CDR3 DNA sequence: TGTGCCAGTAGTCCCCGGAATCAGCCCCAGCATTTT. This codes for CASSPRNQPQHF.

The V and J genes are TRBV9 and TRBJ2-5, with 9 bases fitting TRBD2. CDR1 and CDR2 from the germline V gene are SGDLS and YYNGEE. Losses at the gene ends were 0 bases for V and 2 bases for J; bases not matched to a gene: 5. This CDR3 has 16 amino acids. The CDR3 DNA is TGTGCCAGCAGCGTAGCTTTAACTAGCGGGCAAGAGACCCAGTACTTC. Translating it yields CASSVALTSGQETQYF.

The gene calls are TRBV29-1 and TRBJ1-1, with TRBD1 identical over 9 bases. V was clipped by 7 bases and J by 2 bases; unmatched bases: 5. The CDR3 covers 13 residues. Germline-derived CDR1 and CDR2 are SQVTM and ANQGSEA. The CDR3 reads CSAPGQGNTEAFF. CDR3 coding DNA: TGCAGCGCACCGGGACAGGGCAACACTGAAGCTTTCTTT.

The rearrangement uses TRBV25-1 and TRBJ2-2, with TRBD2 matching 13 bases. The CDR3 covers 16 residues. Germline trimming cut 10 bases from V and 4 bases from J; bases unmatched to any gene: 9. From germline, CDR1 is MGHDK and CDR2 SYGVNS. CDR3 coding DNA: TGTGCCACCTATCAGAGACTAGCGGGGGGCACCGGGGAGCTGTTTTTT. Translation: CATYQRLAGGTGELFF.

CDR3 protein: CASSFGASVTTYEQYF. The CDR3, as DNA: TGTGCCAGCAGTTTTGGGGCTAGTGTCACAACCTACGAGCAGTACTTC. The chain recombines TRBV6-2 or TRBV6-3 with TRBJ2-7, with a weak D call TRBD1 (5 bases). Trimming cost V 4 bases and J 2 bases, with 18 bases left between them. This CDR3 contains 16 residues. Germline loops: CDR1 MNHEY, CDR2 SVGEGT.

Only one count was recorded for this clone. V gene TRBV27 combines with J gene TRBJ1-2, with 10 bases aligning to TRBD1. CDR1 and CDR2 (germline): MNHEY, SMNVEV (reference sequence). Trimming cost V 7 bases and J 8 bases; bases outside gene matches: 13. The CDR3 consists of 15 residues. The CDR3 is CASTPGTGVYQGYTF. CDR3 nucleotide sequence: TGTGCCAGCACCCCCGGGACAGGGGTTTATCAGGGCTACACCTTC.

The chain joins TRBV4-2 to TRBJ2-1, with a tentative D call TRBD2 (6 bases). Trimming stripped 0 bases from V and 4 bases from J, with 13 bases between. CDR3 length: 16 residues. Per germline, CDR1 LGHNA and CDR2 YNFKEQ. The CDR3 region is CASSQDATGVYNEQFF. For the CDR3, the DNA is TGTGCCAGCAGCCAAGATGCAACGGGAGTTTACAATGAGCAGTTCTTC.

This clone was found a few times. The V gene is TRBV19, the J gene TRBJ1-2; D not resolved. The CDR3 spans 13 residues. Trimming removed 7 bases at V and 2 bases at J, with 11 bases between. Germline CDR1 and CDR2: LNHDA and SQIVND (reference sequence). The CDR3 nucleotides are TGTGCCAGTATGGAGGGCCTAAACTATGGCTACACCTTC. It specifies CASMEGLNYGYTF.

The V and J genes are TRBV24-1 and TRBJ1-1; D is undetermined. CDR3 size: 12 residues. CDR1 and CDR2 from the germline V gene are KGHDR and SFDVKD. The germline V and J ends were trimmed by 9 bases and 1 base, with 8 bases remaining between them. The CDR3 DNA reads TGTGCCACCCGAGGTTGGAACACTGAAGCTTTCTTT. Encoded protein: CATRGWNTEAFF.

V is TRBV29-1 and J is TRBJ2-1; 9 bases line up with TRBD2. Trimming at V came to 1 base and at J to 7 bases, leaving 8 bases not matched to a gene. The CDR3 runs to 15 residues. CDR1 is SQVTM and CDR2 is ANQGSEA in the germline V gene. CDR3 sequence reads: CSVEGGRAVLNEQFF. As DNA, the CDR3 is TGCAGCGTTGAAGGCGGGAGGGCCGTTCTAAATGAGCAGTTCTTC.

The rearrangement links TRBV7-9 to TRBJ1-2; no definite D call. Germline CDR1 reads SEHNR; CDR2 reads FQNEAQ (reference sequence). The CDR3 has 11 residues. V gave up 3 bases and J gave up 7 bases, with 6 bases separating them. The CDR3 DNA sequence: TGTGCCAGCAGCTTCCTAGGTGGCTACACCTTC. Translated, it gives CASSFLGGYTF. Variable domain in full (rest from reference TRBV7-9 and TRBJ1-2): DTGVSQNPRHKITKRGQNVTFRCDPISEHNRLYWYRQTLGQGPEFLTYFQNEAQLEKSRLLSDRFSAERPKGSFSTLEIQRTEQGDSAMYLCASSFLGGYTFGSGTRLTVV.

The gene calls are TRBV10-2 and TRBJ2-1; 12 nucleotides agree with TRBD2. The CDR3 is 15 residues long. From germline, CDR1 is WSHSY and CDR2 SAAADI. V trimming: 6 bases; J trimming: 8 bases; junction bases outside the gene matches: 8. DNA of the CDR3: TGCGCCAGCAGACCGGCTAGCGGGAGGGGGGATGAGCAGTTCTTC. As protein: CASRPASGRGDEQFF.